These 10 T cell receptor beta chains were sequenced from one sample in a study of graft-versus-host responses after intestinal transplantation. Measured with immunoSEQ multiplex PCR; TCRdb has only the in-frame clones, and not every one. The sample yields 20,000 to 30,000 clones, 70% to 90% seen once. Material: PBMCs, obtained around 460 days after intestinal transplant. Every receptor here comes from a human patient who received an intestinal transplant, so some T cells may come from the graft donor.

V usage is TRBV6-5 and J usage is TRBJ2-7; no clear D. The CDR3 consists of 14 residues. Germline CDR1 and CDR2: MNHEY and SVGAGI. V dropped 2 bases and J dropped 6 bases, with 14 bases sitting between them. The CDR3 loop reads CASSYDRTSGEQYF. The CDR3 nucleotides read TGTGCCAGCAGTTACGACCGAACTTCGGGCGAGCAGTACTTC.

The J gene is TRBJ1-5, the V gene TRBV5-6, with 9 bases identical to TRBD1. The V segment lost 0 bases and the J segment 5 bases; nucleotides outside the gene matches: 3. The germline V gene has CDR1 SGHDT and CDR2 YYEEEE. The CDR3 spans 15 residues. The CDR3 DNA is TGTGCCAGCAGCTTGGGAGGGACAGGGTATCAGCCCCAGCATTTT. This gives the protein CASSLGGTGYQPQHF.

This rearrangement joins TRBV28 to TRBJ1-1; D not certain. The CDR3 is 11 amino acids. The germline V gene has CDR1 MDHEN and CDR2 SYDVKM. Trimming left V 7 bases short and J 5 bases short, with 8 bases between. The CDR3 coding sequence is TGTGCCAGCATCTGGGCGACTGAAGCTTTCTTT. Translated, it gives CASIWATEAFF.

This clone turned up a few times. CDR3 protein: CAWGTGLVYGYTF. CDR3 DNA: TGTGCCTGGGGGACAGGGCTAGTCTATGGCTACACCTTC. The chain couples TRBV30 to TRBJ1-2; 9 positions agree with TRBD1. Losses at the gene ends were 5 bases for V and 4 bases for J; bases not matched to a gene: 5. Germline V gene sequence: CDR1 GTSNPN, CDR2 SVGIG (reference sequence). The CDR3 has 13 amino acids.

This clone was picked up one time. The genes are TRBV19 and TRBJ2-7; the D gene could be TRBD1 or TRBD2 (5 bases each). The CDR3 has 16 amino acids. The V end lost 1 base, the J end lost 1 base, and 14 bases lay between the germline ends. Germline CDR1 reads LNHDA; CDR2 reads SQIVND (reference sequence). CDR3 amino acids: CASSIAGGTISYEQYF. In nucleotides, the CDR3 is TGTGCCAGTAGTATAGCTGGGGGTACGATATCCTACGAGCAGTACTTC.

The genes are TRBV5-6 and TRBJ2-1; possible D gene TRBD2, 6 bases. V was cut by 1 base and J by 3 bases, with 11 bases left in between. Germline CDR1 is SGHDT and CDR2 is YYEEEE. The CDR3 has 15 residues. The CDR3 DNA reads TGTGCCAGCAGCTTGCGCCGACTAGTCTACAATGAGCAGTTCTTC. Protein sequence: CASSLRRLVYNEQFF. Variable domain in full (rest from reference TRBV5-6 and TRBJ2-1): DAGVTQSPTHLIKTRGQQVTLRCSPKSGHDTVSWYQQALGQGPQFIFQYYEEEERQRGNFPDRFSGHQFPNYSSELNVNALLLGDSALYLCASSLRRLVYNEQFFGPGTRLTVL.

The chain links TRBV19 to TRBJ2-1; no reliable D call. Germline CDR1 and CDR2: LNHDA and SQIVND (reference sequence). The CDR3 sequence is 13 residues long. Trimming removed 1 base from V and 4 bases from J, with 5 bases in between. CDR3 DNA: TGTGCCAGTAGTATAGGGGGATACAATGAGCAGTTCTTC. This codes for CASSIGGYNEQFF.

This rearrangement joins TRBV11-2 to TRBJ2-2; TRBD1 agrees at 8 bases. V was clipped by 2 bases and J by 5 bases; unmatched bases: 1. The germline gives CDR1 SGHAT, CDR2 FQNNGV. This CDR3 has 14 amino acids. CDR3 protein: CASSLQGATGELFF. The DNA for the CDR3 is TGTGCCAGCAGCTTACAGGGGGCGACCGGGGAGCTGTTTTTT.

The CDR3 loop is CASSEAGRLGLEAFF. Written as DNA, the CDR3 is TGTGCCAGCAGTGAAGCGGGCCGACTCGGACTTGAAGCTTTCTTT. The chain uses TRBV6-1 and TRBJ1-1; D not resolved. The CDR3 totals 15 residues. V was shortened by 0 bases and J by 7 bases, with 15 bases between the two germline ends. Per the germline V gene, CDR1 is MNHNS and CDR2 is SASEGT.

This rearrangement joins TRBV7-8 to TRBJ1-5; possible D gene TRBD1, 6 bases. Trimming removed 4 bases from V and 2 bases from J, with 21 bases in between. Germline-derived CDR1 and CDR2 are SGHVS and FQNEAQ. This CDR3 contains 18 residues. CDR3 protein: CASSSPRGASRGNQPQHF. In DNA, the CDR3 is TGTGCCAGCAGCTCCCCCCGGGGGGCATCACGGGGCAATCAGCCCCAGCATTTT. The full variable domain, rest sourced from reference TRBV7-8 and TRBJ1-5, is GAGVSQSPRYKVAKRGQDVALRCDPISGHVSLFWYQQALGQGPEFLTYFQNEAQLDKSGLPSDRFFAERPEGSVSTLKIQRTQQEDSAVYLCASSSPRGASRGNQPQHFGDGTRLSIL.